The 22 T cell receptor beta chains listed next were all sequenced from one sample in a study of blood T cell repertoires in COVID-19. Method: immunoSEQ multiplex PCR; TCRdb's copy keeps in-frame clones and lacks some. The repertoire holds tens of thousands of clones, with more than 75% as singletons. The sequencing sample was made of peripheral blood. These receptor sequences come from a human donor in a cohort sampled during active COVID-19. The donor label of this sample is uncertain.

This rearrangement joins TRBV28 to TRBJ1-1; D is perhaps TRBD1 (5 bases). V dropped 6 bases and J dropped 6 bases, with 11 bases sitting between them. Germline lookup yields CDR1 MDHEN and CDR2 SYDVKM. The CDR3 consists of 12 residues. CDR3 sequence: CASSRVRAEAFF. In DNA, the CDR3 is TGTGCCAGCAGCAGGGTCCGGGCTGAAGCTTTCTTT.

This rearrangement joins TRBV19 to TRBJ2-7; tentatively, D is TRBD2 (6 bases). The CDR3 consists of 14 residues. Germline assignment: CDR1 LNHDA and CDR2 SQIVND (reference sequence). Trimming removed 3 bases from V and 3 bases from J, with 12 bases in between. CDR3 DNA: TGTGCCAGTAGTATCCGGACTAAGGTCTACGAGCAGTACTTC. It encodes CASSIRTKVYEQYF.

A single count supports this clone. The V and J genes are TRBV6-5 and TRBJ2-7; 7 bases fit TRBD1. Losses at the gene ends were 7 bases for V and 2 bases for J; bases not matched to a gene: 11. Germline CDR1 MNHEY, CDR2 SVGAGI. The CDR3 is 15 amino acids. The CDR3 DNA reads TGTGCCAGCAAGTCTACAGGGGCCAATCCCTACGAGCAGTACTTC. Translating gives CASKSTGANPYEQYF.

The chain recombines TRBV6-5 with TRBJ1-1; D call uncertain. Germline CDR1 and CDR2: MNHEY and SVGAGI. V shed 2 bases and J shed 1 base, with 8 bases lying between them. The CDR3 loop spans 14 amino acids. The CDR3 nucleotides are TGTGCCAGCAGTTACAGGGAGTGGAACACTGAAGCTTTCTTT. This encodes CASSYREWNTEAFF.

This clone has just one count. This chain joins TRBV10-3 and TRBJ1-5; D gene ambiguous. This CDR3 contains 12 residues. The V end was cut by 6 bases, the J end by 1 base, with 4 bases between. Germline V gives CDR1 ENHRY, CDR2 SYGVKD. CDR3 sequence (DNA): TGTGCCATCAGCCCAAGCAATCAGCCCCAGCATTTT. This encodes CAISPSNQPQHF.

The CDR3 loop reads CASSPSWTGSGNTIYF. CDR3 sequence (DNA): TGTGCCAGCAGCCCAAGCTGGACAGGGAGTGGAAACACCATATATTTT. The chain employs TRBV3-1 (or the pseudogene TRBV3-2) and TRBJ1-3, with 8 bases identical to TRBD1. This CDR3 has 16 residues. Looked up from germline, CDR1 is LGHDT and CDR2 is YNNKEL (reference sequence). J gave up 3 bases and V 4 bases, and 8 bases lay outside the gene matches.

This clone was counted a single time. V usage is TRBV3-1 (or the pseudogene TRBV3-2) and J usage is TRBJ2-2, with a tentative D call TRBD1 (6 bases). Germline V gene sequence: CDR1 LGHDT, CDR2 YNNKEL (reference sequence). This CDR3 has 15 amino acids. V lost 6 bases, J lost 0 bases, and 11 bases lay in between. The CDR3 loop is CASRTGVSNTGELFF. Written as DNA, the CDR3 is TGTGCCAGCAGGACAGGAGTCTCGAACACCGGGGAGCTGTTTTTT.

The V call is TRBV19, the J call TRBJ1-2, with 7 positions matching TRBD1. Losses at the gene ends were 8 bases for V and 3 bases for J; bases not matched to a gene: 12. The CDR3 covers 15 residues. Germline CDR1 and CDR2: LNHDA and SQIVND (reference sequence). As DNA, the CDR3 is TGTGCCAGTCTCGGGACAGTACATCCGGACTATGGCTACACCTTC. This encodes CASLGTVHPDYGYTF.

The chain is built from TRBV27 and TRBJ2-3, with D perhaps matching TRBD1 (6 bases). Germline CDR1 is MNHEY and CDR2 is SMNVEV (reference sequence). The CDR3 extends over 15 amino acids. Between the trimmed V and J ends, which lost 6 bases and 0 bases, there was a span of 13 bases. This chain's CDR3 is CASSPWGQSTDTQYF. The CDR3 bases are TGTGCCAGCAGCCCGTGGGGGCAAAGCACAGATACGCAGTATTTT.

CDR3 residues: CASRGTGATNEKLFF. CDR3 nucleotides: TGCGCCAGCAGAGGGACAGGGGCAACTAATGAAAAACTGTTTTTT. The genes are TRBV4-1 and TRBJ1-4; 10 nucleotides line up with TRBD1. The germline CDR1 and CDR2 sequences are MGHRA and YSYEKL. Trimming cost V 6 bases and J 0 bases; bases outside gene matches: 1. The CDR3 has 15 amino acids.

The rearrangement links TRBV3-1 (or the pseudogene TRBV3-2) to TRBJ1-2; D gene ambiguous. Germline V gene data show CDR1 as LGHDT and CDR2 as YNNKEL (reference sequence). Deletions cut 3 bases from V and 8 bases from J, with 16 bases between. The CDR3 contains 14 residues. CDR3 sequence (DNA): TGTGCCAGCAGCCAGACAAGCGGCGGAGGGGGCTACACCTTC. Protein product: CASSQTSGGGGYTF.

The chain recombines TRBV5-1 with TRBJ2-7; D might be TRBD2 (5 bases). The CDR3 extends over 14 amino acids. Germline values: CDR1 SGHRS, CDR2 YFSETQ. The germline V and J ends were trimmed by 2 bases and 3 bases, with 12 bases remaining between them. CDR3 DNA sequence: TGCGCCAGCAGCTTACTGGGAGCGAACTACGAGCAGTACTTC. Encoded protein: CASSLLGANYEQYF.

The genes are TRBV28 and TRBJ2-6; 7 nucleotides line up with TRBD1. Losses at the gene ends were 5 bases for V and 19 bases for J; bases not matched to a gene: 14. The germline V gene has CDR1 MDHEN and CDR2 SYDVKM. The CDR3 contains 13 residues. CDR3 protein: CASSIPGTAALTF. DNA of the CDR3: TGTGCCAGCAGTATTCCCGGGACAGCTGCTCTTACTTTC.

The V gene is TRBV19, the J gene TRBJ2-2, with a tentative D call TRBD1 (6 bases). This CDR3 is built from 14 residues. Looked up from germline, CDR1 is LNHDA and CDR2 is SQIVND (reference sequence). Deletions cut 7 bases from V and 3 bases from J, with 12 bases between. The CDR3 DNA sequence: TGTGCCAGTAAAGGACAGACCTACACCGGGGAGCTGTTTTTT. Protein: CASKGQTYTGELFF.

V gene TRBV15 combines with J gene TRBJ2-7; D possibly corresponds to TRBD1 (6 bases). CDR3 length: 13 amino acids. Trimming pared 5 bases from V and 3 bases from J, leaving 11 bases between. The germline CDR1 and CDR2 sequences are LNHNV and YYDKDF (reference sequence). CDR3 nucleotide sequence: TGTGCCACCAGCGACAGGTTAAACTACGAGCAGTACTTC. This sequence encodes CATSDRLNYEQYF.

The CDR3, as DNA: TGTGCCAGCAGCTTAGGTAGACAGAACAATGAGCAGTTCTTC. Protein product: CASSLGRQNNEQFF. The chain couples TRBV7-9 to TRBJ2-1; possible D gene TRBD1, 5 bases. The V end lost 1 base, the J end lost 5 bases, and 9 bases lay between the germline ends. The length of the CDR3 is 14 residues. Germline-derived CDR1 and CDR2 are SEHNR and FQNEAQ (reference sequence).

The sample holds one count of this clone. V gene TRBV10-1 combines with J gene TRBJ2-1, with TRBD2 matching over 12 bases. Germline CDR1 WNHNN, CDR2 SYGVQD (reference sequence). This CDR3 contains 17 residues. J gave up 2 bases and V 3 bases, and 5 bases lay outside the gene matches. CDR3 DNA sequence: TGCGCCAGCAGTGACTCGACTAGCGGGAGAGCCTACAATGAGCAGTTCTTC. It yields the protein CASSDSTSGRAYNEQFF.

V is TRBV14 and J is TRBJ2-3; TRBD2 aligns across 7 bases. The CDR3 length is 15 residues. Unmatched junction bases numbered 6, after V lost 4 bases and J lost 2 bases. Germline values: CDR1 SGHDN, CDR2 FVKESK. CDR3 loop: CASSLGTTLTDTQYF. The CDR3 DNA sequence: TGTGCCAGCAGCCTCGGGACTACCCTCACAGATACGCAGTATTTT.

The V call is TRBV11-2, the J call TRBJ2-1; the match to TRBD2 covers 12 bases. V was clipped by 4 bases and J by 6 bases; unmatched bases: 1. The CDR3 length is 14 residues. Per the germline V gene, CDR1 is SGHAT and CDR2 is FQNNGV. CDR3 nucleotide sequence: TGTGCCAGCAGCTCGACTAGCGGGAGCAATGAGCAGTTCTTC. It specifies CASSSTSGSNEQFF. The full variable domain, completed using reference TRBV11-2 and TRBJ2-1, is EAGVAQSPRYKIIEKRQSVAFWCNPISGHATLYWYQQILGQGPKLLIQFQNNGVVDDSQLPKDRFSAERLKGVDSTLKIQPAKLEDSAVYLCASSSTSGSNEQFFGPGTRLTVL.

This clone was seen a few times. The chain carries TRBV18 and TRBJ1-4; 8 bases align to TRBD1. V was clipped by 3 bases and J by 3 bases; unmatched bases: 6. The germline V gene encodes CDR1 KGHSH and CDR2 LQKENI. The CDR3 runs to 16 residues. CDR3: CASSPNRGTANEKLFF. CDR3 nucleotides: TGTGCCAGCTCACCTAACAGGGGGACAGCTAATGAAAAACTGTTTTTT.

The chain joins TRBV28 to TRBJ1-6, with D possibly being TRBD1 (6 bases). Germline CDR1 reads MDHEN; CDR2 reads SYDVKM. The germline V and J ends were trimmed by 2 bases and 4 bases, with 9 bases remaining between them. This CDR3 comprises 15 residues. The CDR3 reads CASSLGGGYNSPLHF. The CDR3 DNA is TGTGCCAGCAGTTTAGGGGGCGGTTATAATTCACCCCTCCACTTT.

The chain recombines TRBV19 with TRBJ2-1; 7 bases map to TRBD2. Germline lookup yields CDR1 LNHDA and CDR2 SQIVND (reference sequence). The CDR3 spans 14 residues. V was clipped by 6 bases and J by 7 bases; unmatched bases: 9. For the CDR3, the DNA is TGTGCCAGTAGATCCCCGGGAGGTACGAATGAGCAGTTCTTC. As protein: CASRSPGGTNEQFF.